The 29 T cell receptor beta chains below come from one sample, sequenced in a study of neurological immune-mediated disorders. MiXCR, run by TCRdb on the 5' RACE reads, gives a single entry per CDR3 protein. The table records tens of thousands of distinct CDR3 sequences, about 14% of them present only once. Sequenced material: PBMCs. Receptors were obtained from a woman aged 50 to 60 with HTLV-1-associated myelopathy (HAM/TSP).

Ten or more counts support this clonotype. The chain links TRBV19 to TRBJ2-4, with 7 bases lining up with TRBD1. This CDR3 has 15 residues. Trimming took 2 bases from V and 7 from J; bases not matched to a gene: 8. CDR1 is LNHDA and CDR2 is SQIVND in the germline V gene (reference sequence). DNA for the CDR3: TGTGCCAGTAGTATACGACAGGGAAGGTCGAACATTCAGTACTTC. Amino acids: CASSIRQGRSNIQYF.

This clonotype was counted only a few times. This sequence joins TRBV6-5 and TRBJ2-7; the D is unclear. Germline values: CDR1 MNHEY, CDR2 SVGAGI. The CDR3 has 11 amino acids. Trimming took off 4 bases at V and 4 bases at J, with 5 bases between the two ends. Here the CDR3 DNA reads TGTGCCAGCAGTTCTCGGTACGAGCAGTACTTC. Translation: CASSSRYEQYF.

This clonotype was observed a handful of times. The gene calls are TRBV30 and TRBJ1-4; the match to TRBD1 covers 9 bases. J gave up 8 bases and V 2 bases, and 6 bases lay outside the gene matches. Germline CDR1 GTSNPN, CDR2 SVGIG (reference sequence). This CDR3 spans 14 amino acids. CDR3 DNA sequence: TGTGCCTGGAGTCGAGGGACAGGGCGGGAAAAACTGTTTTTT. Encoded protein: CAWSRGTGREKLFF. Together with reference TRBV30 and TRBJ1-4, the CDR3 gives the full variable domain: SQTIHQWPATLVQPVGSPLSLECTVEGTSNPNLYWYRQAAGRGLQLLFYSVGIGQISSEVPQNLSASRPQDRQFILSSKKLLLSDSGFYLCAWSRGTGREKLFFGSGTQLSVL.

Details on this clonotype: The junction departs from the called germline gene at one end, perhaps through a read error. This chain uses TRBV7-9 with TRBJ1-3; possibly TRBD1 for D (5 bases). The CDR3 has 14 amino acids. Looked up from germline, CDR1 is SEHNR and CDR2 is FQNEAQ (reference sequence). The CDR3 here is CASTSDIAGYTIYF. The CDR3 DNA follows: TGTGCCAGCACCTCGGACATCGCTGGATACACCATATATTTT.

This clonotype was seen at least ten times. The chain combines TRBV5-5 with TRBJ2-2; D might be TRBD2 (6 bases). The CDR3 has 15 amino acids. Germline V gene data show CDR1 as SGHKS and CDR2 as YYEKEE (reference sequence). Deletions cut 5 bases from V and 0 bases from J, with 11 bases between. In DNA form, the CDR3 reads TGTGCCAGCAGGGGGGGAGCAGCGAACACCGGGGAGCTGTTTTTT. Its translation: CASRGGAANTGELFF. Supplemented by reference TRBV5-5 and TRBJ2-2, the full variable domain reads DAGVTQSPTHLIKTRGQQVTLRCSPISGHKSVSWYQQVLGQGPQFIFQYYEKEERGRGNFPDRFSARQFPNYSSELNVNALLLGDSALYLCASRGGAANTGELFFGEGSRLTVL.

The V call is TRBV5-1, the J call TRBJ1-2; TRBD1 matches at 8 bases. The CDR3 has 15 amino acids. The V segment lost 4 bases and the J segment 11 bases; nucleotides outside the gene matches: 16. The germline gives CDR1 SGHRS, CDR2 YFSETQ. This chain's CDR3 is CASSVSLRGQLGYTF. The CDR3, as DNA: TGCGCCAGCAGCGTTAGCCTCAGGGGGCAGTTGGGATACACCTTC.

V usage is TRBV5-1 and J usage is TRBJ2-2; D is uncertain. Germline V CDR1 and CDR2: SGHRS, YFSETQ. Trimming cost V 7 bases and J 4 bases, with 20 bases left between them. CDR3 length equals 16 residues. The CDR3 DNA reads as TGCGCCAGCTACAAAGTCCCGGGTCCTCCCACCGGGGAGCTGTTTTTT. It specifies CASYKVPGPPTGELFF.

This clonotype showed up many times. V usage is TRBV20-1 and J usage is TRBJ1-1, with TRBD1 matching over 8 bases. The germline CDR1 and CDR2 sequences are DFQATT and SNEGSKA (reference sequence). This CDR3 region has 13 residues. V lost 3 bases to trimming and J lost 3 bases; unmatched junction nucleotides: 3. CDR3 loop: CSARTGDYTEAFF. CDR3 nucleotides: TGCAGTGCTAGGACAGGGGATTACACTGAAGCTTTCTTT.

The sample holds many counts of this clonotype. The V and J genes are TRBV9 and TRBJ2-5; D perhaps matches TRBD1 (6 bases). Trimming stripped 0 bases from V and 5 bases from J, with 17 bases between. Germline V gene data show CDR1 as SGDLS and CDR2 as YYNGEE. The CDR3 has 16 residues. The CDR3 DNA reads TGTGCCAGCAGCGTAGCTCGAGAGGGGGTGCGGGAGACCCAGTACTTC. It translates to CASSVAREGVRETQYF. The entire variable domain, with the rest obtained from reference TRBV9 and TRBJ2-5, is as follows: DSGVTQTPKHLITATGQRVTLRCSPRSGDLSVYWYQQSLDQGLQFLIQYYNGEERAKGNILERFSAQQFPDLHSELNLSSLELGDSALYFCASSVAREGVRETQYFGPGTRLLVL.

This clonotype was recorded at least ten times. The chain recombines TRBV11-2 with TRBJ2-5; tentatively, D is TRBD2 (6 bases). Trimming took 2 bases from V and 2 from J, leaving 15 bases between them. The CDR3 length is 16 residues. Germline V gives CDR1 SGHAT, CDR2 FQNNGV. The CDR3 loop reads CASSLYTGGIQETQYF. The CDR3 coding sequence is TGTGCCAGCAGCTTATACACCGGGGGAATACAAGAGACCCAGTACTTC.

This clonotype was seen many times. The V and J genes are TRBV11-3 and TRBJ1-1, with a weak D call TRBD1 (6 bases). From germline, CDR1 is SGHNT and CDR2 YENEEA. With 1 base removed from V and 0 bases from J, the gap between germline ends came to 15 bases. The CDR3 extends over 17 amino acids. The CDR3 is CASSLVQGPFMNTEAFF. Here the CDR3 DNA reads TGTGCCAGCAGCTTAGTACAGGGACCCTTTATGAACACTGAAGCTTTCTTT.

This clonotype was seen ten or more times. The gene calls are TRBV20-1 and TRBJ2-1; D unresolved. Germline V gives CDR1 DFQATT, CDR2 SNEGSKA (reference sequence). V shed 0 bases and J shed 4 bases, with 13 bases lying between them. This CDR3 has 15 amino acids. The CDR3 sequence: CSARDQGTAYNEQFF. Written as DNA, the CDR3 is TGCAGTGCTAGAGATCAAGGAACGGCTTACAATGAGCAGTTCTTC.

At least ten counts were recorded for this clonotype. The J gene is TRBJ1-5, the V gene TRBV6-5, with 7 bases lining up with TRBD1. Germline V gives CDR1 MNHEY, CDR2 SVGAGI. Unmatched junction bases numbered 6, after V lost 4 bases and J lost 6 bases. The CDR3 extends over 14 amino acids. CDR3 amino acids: CASSFRQGGQPQHF. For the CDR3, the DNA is TGTGCCAGCAGTTTCAGACAGGGAGGTCAGCCCCAGCATTTT.

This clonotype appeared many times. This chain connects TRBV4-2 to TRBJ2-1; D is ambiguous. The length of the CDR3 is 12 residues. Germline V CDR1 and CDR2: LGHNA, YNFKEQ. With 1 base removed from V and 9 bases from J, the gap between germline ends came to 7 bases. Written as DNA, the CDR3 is TGTGCCAGCAGCCAAGTCGGGCGTGAGCAGTTCTTC. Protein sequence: CASSQVGREQFF.

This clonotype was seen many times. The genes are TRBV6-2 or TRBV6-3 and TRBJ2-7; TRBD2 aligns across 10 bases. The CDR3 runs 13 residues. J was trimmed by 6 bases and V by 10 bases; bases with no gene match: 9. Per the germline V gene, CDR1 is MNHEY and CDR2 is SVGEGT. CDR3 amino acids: CATVWASGGEQYF. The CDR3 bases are TGTGCCACCGTGTGGGCTAGCGGGGGCGAGCAGTACTTC.

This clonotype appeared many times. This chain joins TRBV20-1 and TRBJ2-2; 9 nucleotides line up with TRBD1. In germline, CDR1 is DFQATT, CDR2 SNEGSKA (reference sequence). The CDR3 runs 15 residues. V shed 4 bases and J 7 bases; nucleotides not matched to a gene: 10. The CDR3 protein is CSAINSQGAVGELFF. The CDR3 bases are TGCAGTGCTATCAACTCACAGGGGGCCGTCGGGGAGCTGTTTTTT.

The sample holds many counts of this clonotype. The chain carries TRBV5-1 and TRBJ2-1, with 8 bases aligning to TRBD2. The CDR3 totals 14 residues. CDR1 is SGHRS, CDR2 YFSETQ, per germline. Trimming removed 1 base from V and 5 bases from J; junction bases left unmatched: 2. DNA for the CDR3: TGCGCCAGCAGCTTGCCGGGGGGGAACAATGAGCAGTTCTTC. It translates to CASSLPGGNNEQFF.

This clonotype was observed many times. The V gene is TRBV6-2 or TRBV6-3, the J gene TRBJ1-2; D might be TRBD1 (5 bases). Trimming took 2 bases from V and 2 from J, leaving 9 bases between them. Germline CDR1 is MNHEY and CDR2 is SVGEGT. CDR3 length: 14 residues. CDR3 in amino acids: CASSYRGINYGYTF. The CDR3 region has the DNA TGTGCCAGCAGTTACCGGGGGATAAACTATGGCTACACCTTC.

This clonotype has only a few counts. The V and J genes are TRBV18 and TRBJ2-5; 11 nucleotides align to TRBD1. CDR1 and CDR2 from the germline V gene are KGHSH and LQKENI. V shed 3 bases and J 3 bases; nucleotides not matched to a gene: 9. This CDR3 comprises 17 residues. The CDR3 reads CASSPPRTGGRKETQYF. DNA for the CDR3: TGTGCCAGCTCACCTCCCCGGACAGGGGGCAGGAAAGAGACCCAGTACTTC.

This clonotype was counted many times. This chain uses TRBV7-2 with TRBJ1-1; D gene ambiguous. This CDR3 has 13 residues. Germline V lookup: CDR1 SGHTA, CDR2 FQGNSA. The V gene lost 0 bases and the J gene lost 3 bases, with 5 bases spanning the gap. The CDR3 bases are TGTGCCAGCAGCTTAGCCTGGGACACTGAAGCTTTCTTT. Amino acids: CASSLAWDTEAFF.

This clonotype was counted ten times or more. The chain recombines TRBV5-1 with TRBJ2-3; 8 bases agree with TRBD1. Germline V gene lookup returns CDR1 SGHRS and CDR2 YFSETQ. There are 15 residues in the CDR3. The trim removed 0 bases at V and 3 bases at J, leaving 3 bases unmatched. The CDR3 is CASSLGTGRTDTQYF. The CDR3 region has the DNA TGCGCCAGCAGCTTGGGGACAGGGCGGACAGATACGCAGTATTTT.

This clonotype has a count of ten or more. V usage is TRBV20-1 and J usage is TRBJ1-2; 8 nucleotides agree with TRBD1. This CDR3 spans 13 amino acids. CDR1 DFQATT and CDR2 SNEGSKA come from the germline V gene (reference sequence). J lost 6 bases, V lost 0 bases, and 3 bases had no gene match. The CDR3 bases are TGCAGTGCTAGAGATCAGGGGGCGGATGGCTACACCTTC. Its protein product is CSARDQGADGYTF.

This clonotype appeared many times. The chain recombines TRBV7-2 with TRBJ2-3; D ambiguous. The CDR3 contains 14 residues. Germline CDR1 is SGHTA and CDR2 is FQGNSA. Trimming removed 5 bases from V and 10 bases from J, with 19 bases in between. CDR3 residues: CASSPTSGPRSQYF. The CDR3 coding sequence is TGTGCCAGCAGCCCCACCTCGGGTCCTCGGTCGCAGTATTTT.

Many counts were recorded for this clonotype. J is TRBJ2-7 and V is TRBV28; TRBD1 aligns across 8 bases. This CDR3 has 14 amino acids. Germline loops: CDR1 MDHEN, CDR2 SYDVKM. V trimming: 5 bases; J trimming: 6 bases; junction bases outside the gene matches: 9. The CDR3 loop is CASSLTGVLSEQYV. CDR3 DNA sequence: TGTGCCAGCAGTCTGACAGGGGTTTTATCCGAGCAGTACGTC.

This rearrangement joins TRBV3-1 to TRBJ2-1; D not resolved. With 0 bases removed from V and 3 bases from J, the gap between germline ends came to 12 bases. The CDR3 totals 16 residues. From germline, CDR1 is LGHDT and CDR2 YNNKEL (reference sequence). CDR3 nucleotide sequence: TGTGCCAGCAGCCAAGACAGGCAGACCTTCTACAATGAGCAGTTCTTC. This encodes CASSQDRQTFYNEQFF.

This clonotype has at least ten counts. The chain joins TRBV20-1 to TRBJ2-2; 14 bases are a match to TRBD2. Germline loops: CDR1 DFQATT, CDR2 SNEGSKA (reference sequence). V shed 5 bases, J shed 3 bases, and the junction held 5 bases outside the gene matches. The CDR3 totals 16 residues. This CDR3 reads CSALTSGGVYTGELFF. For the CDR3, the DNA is TGCAGTGCTTTGACTAGCGGGGGGGTCTACACCGGGGAGCTGTTTTTT.

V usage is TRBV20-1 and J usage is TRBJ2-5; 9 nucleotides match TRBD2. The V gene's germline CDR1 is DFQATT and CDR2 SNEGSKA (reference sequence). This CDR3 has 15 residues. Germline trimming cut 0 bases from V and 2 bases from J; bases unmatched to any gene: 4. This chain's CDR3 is CSARDSGGGQETQYF. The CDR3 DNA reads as TGCAGTGCTAGAGATAGCGGGGGTGGACAAGAGACCCAGTACTTC.

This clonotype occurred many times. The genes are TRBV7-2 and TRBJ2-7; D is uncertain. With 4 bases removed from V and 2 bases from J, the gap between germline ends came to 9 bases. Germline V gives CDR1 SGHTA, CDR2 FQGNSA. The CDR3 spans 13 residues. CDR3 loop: CASSSPPTYEQYF. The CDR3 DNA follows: TGTGCCAGCAGCTCCCCCCCCACCTACGAGCAGTACTTC.

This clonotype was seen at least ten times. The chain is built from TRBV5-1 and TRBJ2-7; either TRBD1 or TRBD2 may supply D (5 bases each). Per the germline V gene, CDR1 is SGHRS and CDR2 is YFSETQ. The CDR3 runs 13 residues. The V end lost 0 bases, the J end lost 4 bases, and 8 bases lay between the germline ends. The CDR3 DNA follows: TGCGCCAGCAGCTTGGTGGGACCATACGAGCAGTACTTC. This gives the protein CASSLVGPYEQYF.